This TCR beta chain is from a study of cytomegalovirus exposure and HLA in healthy donors. Study results and limitations: Cytomegalovirus-associated TCR beta chains were listed, numbering 164. CMV serostatus was the only recorded immune exposure for donors.

From germline, CDR1 is SGDLS and CDR2 YYNGEE. The CDR3 has 14 residues. Primers: 60 Vbeta forward and 13 Jbeta reverse. TCRdb's table, derived via immunoSEQ multiplex PCR, lists solely in-frame clones and lacks some. The data contain 180,000 or so clones, 75% to 80% of them seen just once; the ten biggest clones take up about an eighth. On this clone itself: Its antigen is currently unknown. One end of the junction varies from germline; a read error may be responsible.

The chain is built from TRBV9 and TRBJ2-7; perhaps TRBD1 as D (5 bases). The TCR sequence derives from a man in his forties or fifties in good health and CMV-seropositive. The source material was PBMCs. The CDR3 region has the DNA TGTGCCGGCAGCCCCGGACACAACGGATTAATACAGTACTTC. This gives the protein CAGSPGHNGLIQYF.